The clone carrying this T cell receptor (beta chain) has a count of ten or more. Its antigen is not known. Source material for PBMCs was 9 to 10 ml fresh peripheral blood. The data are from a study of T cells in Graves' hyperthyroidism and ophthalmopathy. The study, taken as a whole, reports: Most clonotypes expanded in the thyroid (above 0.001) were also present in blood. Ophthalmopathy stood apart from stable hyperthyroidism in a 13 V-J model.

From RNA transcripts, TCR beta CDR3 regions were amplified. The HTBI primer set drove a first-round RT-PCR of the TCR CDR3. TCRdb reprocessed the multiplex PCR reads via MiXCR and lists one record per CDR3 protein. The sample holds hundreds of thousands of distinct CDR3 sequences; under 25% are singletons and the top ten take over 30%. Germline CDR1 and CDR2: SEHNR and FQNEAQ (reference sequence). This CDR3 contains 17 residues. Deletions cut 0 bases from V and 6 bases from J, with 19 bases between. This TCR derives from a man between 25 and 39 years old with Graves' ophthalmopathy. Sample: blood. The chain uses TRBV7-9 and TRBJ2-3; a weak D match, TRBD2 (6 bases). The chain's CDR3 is CASSLAQRLARSDTQYF. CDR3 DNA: TGTGCCAGCAGCTTAGCGCAGAGGCTAGCGAGATCGGATACGCAGTATTTT.